The present T cell receptor (beta chain) was sequenced within a study of shared clonotypes between healthy human individuals (dated by TCRdb to the early 2020s). With respect to the entire study: A few men and two women, aged 18 to 49 years, made up the cohort. Blood TCR repertoires of about 5 healthy adults were deeply sequenced to estimate repertoire size and the extent of clonotype sharing between individuals. To increase sequencing depth and limit assay-specific biases, different laboratories used diverse techniques to prepare libraries and sequence TCR repertoires. Per donor, leukapheresis produced somewhere between about 0.85 and 8.9 billion PBMCs. Overall study results and their limits: The small number of donors limited the genetic and exposure-history diversity represented. Only blood was sampled, and tissue TCR repertoires likely differ from those in blood. Pairwise subsampling led to the expectation that sequencing depth would affect the degree of clonotype sharing among donors.

TCR CDR3 regions were amplified from genomic DNA by multiplex PCR using the deep immunoSEQ assay. Extracted genomic DNA from each cell subset was spread evenly across all wells of several immunoSEQ 96-well plates, with each plate serving as a replicate. For unsorted PBMC, each replicate PCR was loaded with approximately 330 ng genomic DNA, equivalent to about 30,000 T cell genomes. Unsorted PBMC genomic DNA was sequenced across ten immunoSEQ deep assay plates. Purified libraries were measured with a Qubit 3.0 fluorometer, size-checked on a Bioanalyzer 2100, and measured again with the KAPA Library Quantification kit. Every immunoSEQ 96-well plate was sequenced on a separate single-read 150-cycle Illumina NextSeq 550 flow cell. The original pipeline was this. The immunoSEQ output contained only junctional sequences without quality scores, so filtering could not match that applied to full-length reads. Sequences were annotated with PyIR, a Python wrapper for IgBLAST v1.9, using IMGT germline references to assign V/J genes and CDR3. Reads with weak V/J assignments (E-value above 1e-6), missing CDR3, stop codons, out-of-frame junctions, or ambiguous translated residues were removed. V3J clonotypes were defined as sequences sharing an identical inferred V gene, J gene, and CDR3 amino acid sequence. The percentage overlap between two repertoires was calculated by dividing the number of shared unique clonotypes by the size of the smaller repertoire. Three approaches were used to assess repertoire richness: RTK rarefaction, the Chao1 estimator, and Recon v2.1 estimates of unobserved clonotypes. TCRdb took over this immuneACCESS table, retaining in-frame rearrangements with V and J assigned. Such tables are incomplete; in checked studies, under half of the missing clones stem from an unresolved V gene, and the remainder is unexplained. V and J calls and clone size follow that table, whereas D and trimming were derived from the DNA. Here the sample has 400,000 to 500,000 clones; around 80% occur a single time. About 12% of the sample comes from the top ten.

In the case of this clone: It has no known antigen specificity. Nothing much larger sits one base from this clone, and base qualities are not available.

Donors were healthy HIV-negative adults with no recently reported acute infections or vaccinations. Only Caucasian adults living in Nashville, Tennessee, USA were represented among the donors. For unsorted samples, 70 million to 95 million PBMCs were counted, and genomic DNA was extracted using the QIAamp DNA Blood Mini kit. Blood was collected by leukapheresis, and PBMCs were isolated by Ficoll-Histopaque density gradient centrifugation and then cryopreserved in liquid nitrogen vapor phase. Relative to germline, V is 1 base shorter and J is 4 bases shorter, with 8 bases between their ends. The CDR3 runs 13 amino acids, cysteine and phenylalanine included. The only DNA kept is the CDR3, 39 bases in frame from the first base. Looking up the germline V gene yields CDR1 SGHVS and CDR2 FNYEAQ.

This TCR was recovered from a woman aged 40-49 years in good health. Some clones in this sample may be carry-over from other donors' samples. The chain employs TRBV7-6 and TRBJ2-7, with no confident D gene call. Sequenced material: PBMCs. The CDR3 region reads CASSLVREYEQYF. The DNA sequence is as follows: TGTGCCAGCAGCTTAGTTCGCGAGTACGAGCAGTACTTC.